The 12 T cell receptor beta chains reported below all come from one sample, sequenced in a study of siplizumab effects on memory and regulatory T cells. Using immunoSEQ multiplex PCR, the repertoire was profiled, and TCRdb retains in-frame clones only, with some absent. The data hold roughly 100,000 clones, with roughly 92% observed a single time. Sequenced: Tregs sorted from blood. Source of these receptors: a human donor in good health.

V gene TRBV18 combines with J gene TRBJ2-1, with TRBD2 identical over 9 bases. The V segment lost 3 bases and the J segment 8 bases; nucleotides outside the gene matches: 5. CDR1 KGHSH and CDR2 LQKENI come from the germline V gene. This CDR3 region has 14 residues. The CDR3 nucleotides are TGTGCCAGCTCACCCTTTAGCGGGAGCGATGAGCAGTTCTTC. Amino acids: CASSPFSGSDEQFF. The variable domain in full, with the rest retrieved from reference TRBV18 and TRBJ2-1, is NAGVMQNPRHLVRRRGQEARLRCSPMKGHSHVYWYRQLPEEGLKFMVYLQKENIIDESGMPKERFSAEFPKEGPSILRIQQVVRGDSAAYFCASSPFSGSDEQFFGPGTRLTVL.

The chain is built from TRBV6-1 and TRBJ1-2; D is possibly TRBD1 (5 bases). Germline loops: CDR1 MNHNS, CDR2 SASEGT. V was clipped by 1 base and J by 2 bases, with 5 bases between them. The CDR3 length is 13 residues. CDR3 region: CASSEGQNYGYTF. CDR3 in DNA: TGTGCCAGCAGTGAAGGACAGAACTATGGCTACACCTTC.

Only one count was recorded for this clone. This chain connects TRBV7-9 to TRBJ2-7; TRBD2 aligns across 8 bases. The V gene's germline CDR1 is SEHNR and CDR2 FQNEAQ (reference sequence). Trimming took 5 bases from V and 4 from J; bases not matched to a gene: 7. The CDR3 has 14 amino acids. This chain's CDR3 is CASSALSGSYEQYF. In nucleotides, the CDR3 is TGTGCCAGCAGCGCCCTGAGCGGGAGTTACGAGCAGTACTTC.

The V call is TRBV5-1, the J call TRBJ2-1; 11 positions match TRBD2. The CDR3 is made up of 15 amino acids. CDR1 SGHRS and CDR2 YFSETQ come from the germline V gene. The trim removed 3 bases at V and 6 bases at J, leaving 5 bases unmatched. The CDR3 sequence is CASSSLAGGLNEQFF. The CDR3 nucleotides read TGCGCCAGCAGCTCTCTAGCGGGGGGCCTCAATGAGCAGTTCTTC.

In DNA, the CDR3 is TGCGCCAGCAGCTTGCTGCAGGGCTACGAGCAGTACTTC. Translating gives CASSLLQGYEQYF. This chain joins TRBV5-1 and TRBJ2-7, with D possibly being TRBD1 (5 bases). The CDR3 runs 13 residues. V lost 1 base, J lost 3 bases, and 8 bases lay in between. Germline CDR1 is SGHRS and CDR2 is YFSETQ.

The V and J genes are TRBV6-1 and TRBJ1-3; 7 bases map to TRBD1. V gave up 0 bases and J gave up 4 bases; unmatched junction bases: 3. In germline, CDR1 is MNHNS, CDR2 SASEGT. This CDR3 contains 15 residues. As DNA, the CDR3 is TGTGCCAGCAGTGAAGCGCAGGGACAGGGAAACACCATATATTTT. It yields the protein CASSEAQGQGNTIYF.

Notes on this clone: The same CDR3 arises from other DNA sequences in this sample as well. The chain employs TRBV5-1 and TRBJ2-1; D is undetermined. CDR3 length: 11 amino acids. Trimming took off 2 bases at V and 4 bases at J, with 1 base between the two ends. From germline, CDR1 is SGHRS and CDR2 YFSETQ. Here the CDR3 reads CASSLYNEQFF. CDR3 DNA: TGCGCCAGCAGCTTATACAATGAGCAGTTCTTC.

The V and J genes are TRBV10-1 and TRBJ2-4; tentatively, D is TRBD1 (6 bases). With 2 bases removed from V and 5 bases from J, the gap between germline ends came to 10 bases. Per germline, CDR1 WNHNN and CDR2 SYGVQD (reference sequence). This CDR3 is 14 amino acids long. CDR3 DNA sequence: TGCGCCAGCAGTGAGCCAGGGGCACAAAACATTCAGTACTTC. Protein product: CASSEPGAQNIQYF.

The chain carries TRBV11-2 and TRBJ2-1; a possible D gene is TRBD2 (6 bases). Germline-derived CDR1 and CDR2 are SGHAT and FQNNGV. Deletions cut 8 bases from V and 1 base from J, with 18 bases between. CDR3 length equals 16 residues. The CDR3 DNA is TGTGCCAGCGTCCCCGGGAGCTCGGGATCCTACAATGAGCAGTTCTTC. Its translation: CASVPGSSGSYNEQFF.

The chain combines TRBV2 with TRBJ2-1; a weak D match, TRBD1 (6 bases). In germline, CDR1 is SNHLY, CDR2 FYNNEI. V lost 6 bases, J lost 4 bases, and 10 bases lay in between. CDR3 size: 13 residues. In DNA form, the CDR3 reads TGTGCCAGCAGCTGGACAGTATACAATGAGCAGTTCTTC. Amino acids: CASSWTVYNEQFF.

The chain couples TRBV4-1 to TRBJ1-2, with D possibly matching TRBD1 (6 bases). The V gene's germline CDR1 is MGHRA and CDR2 YSYEKL. The CDR3 has 15 amino acids. Trimming took 0 bases from V and 4 from J, leaving 12 bases between them. The CDR3 is CASSQDGQTFYGYTF. The CDR3 DNA follows: TGCGCCAGCAGCCAAGATGGACAGACCTTCTATGGCTACACCTTC.

This clone was seen a single time. The chain joins TRBV28 to TRBJ1-1; D is unresolved. The CDR3 sequence is 14 residues long. Germline CDR1 and CDR2: MDHEN and SYDVKM. V shed 4 bases and J shed 0 bases, with 9 bases lying between them. This chain's CDR3 is CASSSPNMNTEAFF. DNA for the CDR3: TGTGCCAGCAGTTCCCCGAACATGAACACTGAAGCTTTCTTT.